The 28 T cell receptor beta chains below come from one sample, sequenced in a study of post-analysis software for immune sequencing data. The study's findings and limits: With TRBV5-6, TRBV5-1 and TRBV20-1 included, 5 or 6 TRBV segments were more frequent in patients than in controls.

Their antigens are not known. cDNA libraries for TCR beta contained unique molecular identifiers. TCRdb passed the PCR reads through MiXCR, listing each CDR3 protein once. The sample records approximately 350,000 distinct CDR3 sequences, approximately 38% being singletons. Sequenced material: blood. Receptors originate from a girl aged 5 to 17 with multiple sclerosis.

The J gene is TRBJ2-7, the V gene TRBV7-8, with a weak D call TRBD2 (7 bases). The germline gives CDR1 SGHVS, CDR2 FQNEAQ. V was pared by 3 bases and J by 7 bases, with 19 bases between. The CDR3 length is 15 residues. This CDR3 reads CASSFLEGGLGEQYF. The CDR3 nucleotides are TGTGCCAGCAGCTTCCTTGAGGGGGGGCTGGGAGAGCAGTACTTC. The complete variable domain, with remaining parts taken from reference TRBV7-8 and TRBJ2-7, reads GAGVSQSPRYKVAKRGQDVALRCDPISGHVSLFWYQQALGQGPEFLTYFQNEAQLDKSGLPSDRFFAERPEGSVSTLKIQRTQQEDSAVYLCASSFLEGGLGEQYFGPGTRLTVT.

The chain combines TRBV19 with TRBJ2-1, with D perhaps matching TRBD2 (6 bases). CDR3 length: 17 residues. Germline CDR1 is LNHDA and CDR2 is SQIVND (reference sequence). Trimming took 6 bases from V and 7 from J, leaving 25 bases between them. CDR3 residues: CASSPLLGGASGNEQFF. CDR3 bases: TGTGCCAGTAGCCCGCTCCTAGGAGGGGCTTCGGGGAATGAGCAGTTCTTC.

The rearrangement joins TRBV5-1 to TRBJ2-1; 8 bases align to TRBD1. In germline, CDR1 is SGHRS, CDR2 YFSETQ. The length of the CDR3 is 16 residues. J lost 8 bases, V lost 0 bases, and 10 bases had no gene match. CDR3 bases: TGCGCCAGCAGCTTGGTCCGCAGGGGGCGCGATGATGAGCAGTTCTTC. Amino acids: CASSLVRRGRDDEQFF.

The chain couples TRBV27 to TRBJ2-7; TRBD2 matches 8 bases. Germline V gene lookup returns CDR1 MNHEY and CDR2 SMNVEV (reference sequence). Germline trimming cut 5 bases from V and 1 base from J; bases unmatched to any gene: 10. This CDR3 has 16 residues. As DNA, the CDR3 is TGTGCCAGCAGTCCGGATCCCGGGACTAGGTCCTACGAGCAGTACTTC. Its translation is CASSPDPGTRSYEQYF.

CDR3 amino acids: CASSRTGGADYGYTF. DNA of the CDR3: TGCGCCAGCAGTCGAACAGGGGGCGCGGACTATGGCTACACCTTC. V and J are TRBV4-1 and TRBJ1-2; 9 bases are shared with TRBD1. The CDR3 spans 15 residues. Germline-derived CDR1 and CDR2 are MGHRA and YSYEKL. The junction had 8 bases not matched to a gene; V was cut back by 6 bases and J by 3 bases.

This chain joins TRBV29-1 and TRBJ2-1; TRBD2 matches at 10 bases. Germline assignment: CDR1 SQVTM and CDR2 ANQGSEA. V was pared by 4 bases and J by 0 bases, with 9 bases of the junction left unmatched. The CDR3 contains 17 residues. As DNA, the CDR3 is TGCAGCGTTGTTCGACTAGCGGGCTCTGTCTCCTACAATGAGCAGTTCTTC. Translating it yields CSVVRLAGSVSYNEQFF.

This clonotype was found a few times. The DNA for the CDR3 is TGTGCCAGCAGCTTAGGAGCAGGCCCACGCCAAGAGACCCAGTACTTC. It specifies CASSLGAGPRQETQYF. The chain links TRBV7-9 to TRBJ2-5; D remains ambiguous. The V and J ends lost 1 base and 1 base respectively, with 13 bases between them. CDR1 is SEHNR and CDR2 is FQNEAQ in the germline V gene (reference sequence). This CDR3 is 16 amino acids long.

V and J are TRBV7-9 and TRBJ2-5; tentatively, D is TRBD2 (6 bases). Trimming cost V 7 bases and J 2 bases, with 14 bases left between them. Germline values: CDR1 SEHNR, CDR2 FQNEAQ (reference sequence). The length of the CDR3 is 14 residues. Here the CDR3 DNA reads TGTGCCAGCACCTGGCTAGCGAGGCAAGAGACCCAGTACTTC. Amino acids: CASTWLARQETQYF.

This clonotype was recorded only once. CDR3: CASTPGLTLHF. DNA of the CDR3: TGTGCCAGCACCCCGGGGTTGACCCTCCACTTT. This chain joins TRBV6-2 or TRBV6-3 and TRBJ1-6; no clear D gene. The CDR3 is 11 residues long. V dropped 7 bases and J dropped 14 bases, with 12 bases sitting between them. Germline CDR1 reads MNHEY; CDR2 reads SVGEGT.

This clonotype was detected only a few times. CDR3 in amino acids: CASSLRYYEQYF. The DNA for the CDR3 is TGTGCCAGCAGTCTGCGGTATTACGAGCAGTACTTC. J is TRBJ2-7 and V is TRBV6-2 or TRBV6-3; D gene uncertain. This CDR3 is built from 12 residues. V shed 5 bases and J shed 4 bases, with 9 bases lying between them. Germline V gene data show CDR1 as MNHEY and CDR2 as SVGEGT.

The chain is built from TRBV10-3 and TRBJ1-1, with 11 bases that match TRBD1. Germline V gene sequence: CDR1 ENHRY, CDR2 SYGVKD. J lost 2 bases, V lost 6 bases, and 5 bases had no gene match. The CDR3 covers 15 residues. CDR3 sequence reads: CAIRGGQGDNTEAFF. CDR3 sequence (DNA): TGTGCCATCAGAGGGGGACAGGGGGATAACACTGAAGCTTTCTTT.

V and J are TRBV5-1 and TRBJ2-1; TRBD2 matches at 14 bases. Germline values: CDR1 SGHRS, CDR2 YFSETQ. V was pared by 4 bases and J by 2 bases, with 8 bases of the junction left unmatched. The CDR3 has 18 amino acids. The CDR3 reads CASSPGTSGGRAYNEQFF. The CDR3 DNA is TGCGCCAGCAGCCCAGGGACTAGCGGGGGCCGAGCCTACAATGAGCAGTTCTTC.

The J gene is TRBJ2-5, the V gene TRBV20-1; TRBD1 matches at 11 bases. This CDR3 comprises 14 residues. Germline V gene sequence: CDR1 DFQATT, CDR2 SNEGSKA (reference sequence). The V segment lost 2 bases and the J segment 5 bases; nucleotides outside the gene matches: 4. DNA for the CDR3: TGCAGTGCTAGACCGGACAGGGGGCTTGAGACCCAGTACTTC. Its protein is CSARPDRGLETQYF.

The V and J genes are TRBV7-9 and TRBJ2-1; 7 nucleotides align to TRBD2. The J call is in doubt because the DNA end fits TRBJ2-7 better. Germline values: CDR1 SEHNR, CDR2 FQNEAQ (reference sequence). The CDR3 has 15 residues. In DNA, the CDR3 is TGTGCCAGCAGCTATCAGCGGGGAGCGTACAATGAGCAGTACTTC. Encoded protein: CASSYQRGAYNEQYF.

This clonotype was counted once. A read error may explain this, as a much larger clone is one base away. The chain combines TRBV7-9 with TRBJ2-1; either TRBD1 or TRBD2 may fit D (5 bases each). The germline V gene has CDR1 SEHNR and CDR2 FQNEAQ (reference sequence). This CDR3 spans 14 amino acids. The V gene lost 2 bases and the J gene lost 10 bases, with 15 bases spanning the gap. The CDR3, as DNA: TGTGCCAGCAGCTTATTCTCGGGGCACGAGGAGCAGTTCTTC. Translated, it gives CASSLFSGHEEQFF. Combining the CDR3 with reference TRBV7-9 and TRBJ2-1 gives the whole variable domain DTGVSQNPRHKITKRGQNVTFRCDPISEHNRLYWYRQTLGQGPEFLTYFQNEAQLEKSRLLSDRFSAERPKGSFSTLEIQRTEQGDSAMYLCASSLFSGHEEQFFGPGTRLTVL.

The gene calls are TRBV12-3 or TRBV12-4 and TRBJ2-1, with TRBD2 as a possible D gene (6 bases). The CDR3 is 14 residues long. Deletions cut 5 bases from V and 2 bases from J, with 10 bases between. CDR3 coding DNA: TGTGCCAGCAGTAGACTAGGGGCCTACAATGAGCAGTTCTTC. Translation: CASSRLGAYNEQFF.

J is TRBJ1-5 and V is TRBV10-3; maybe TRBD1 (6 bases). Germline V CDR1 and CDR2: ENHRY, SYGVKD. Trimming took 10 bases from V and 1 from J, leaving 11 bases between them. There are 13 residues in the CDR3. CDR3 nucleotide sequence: TGTGCCAGCGGACAGTGGAGCAATCAGCCCCAGCATTTT. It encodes CASGQWSNQPQHF.

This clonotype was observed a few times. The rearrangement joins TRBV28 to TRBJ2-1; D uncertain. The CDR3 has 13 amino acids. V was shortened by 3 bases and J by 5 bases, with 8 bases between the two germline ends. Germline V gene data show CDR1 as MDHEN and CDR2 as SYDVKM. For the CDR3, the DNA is TGTGCCAGCAGTTTCGGCAGTGACAATGAGCAGTTCTTC. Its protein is CASSFGSDNEQFF.

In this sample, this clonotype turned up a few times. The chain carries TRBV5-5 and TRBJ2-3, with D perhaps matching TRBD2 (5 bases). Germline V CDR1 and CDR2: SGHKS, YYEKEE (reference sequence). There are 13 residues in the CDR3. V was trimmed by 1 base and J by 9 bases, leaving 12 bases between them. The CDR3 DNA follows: TGTGCCAGCAGCTTGCGGGCGACGGGGACGCAGTATTTT. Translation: CASSLRATGTQYF.

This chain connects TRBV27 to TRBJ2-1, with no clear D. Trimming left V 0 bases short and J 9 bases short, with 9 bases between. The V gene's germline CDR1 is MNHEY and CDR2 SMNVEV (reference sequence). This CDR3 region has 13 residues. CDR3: CASSLSIYLEQFF. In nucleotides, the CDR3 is TGTGCCAGCAGTTTATCGATTTATCTTGAGCAGTTCTTC.

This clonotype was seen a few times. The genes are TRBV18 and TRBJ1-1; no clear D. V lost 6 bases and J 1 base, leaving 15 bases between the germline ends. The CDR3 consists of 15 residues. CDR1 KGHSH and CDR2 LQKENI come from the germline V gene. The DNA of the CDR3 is TGTGCCAGCTCCCTTTATAACCGGGAGAACACTGAAGCTTTCTTT. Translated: CASSLYNRENTEAFF.

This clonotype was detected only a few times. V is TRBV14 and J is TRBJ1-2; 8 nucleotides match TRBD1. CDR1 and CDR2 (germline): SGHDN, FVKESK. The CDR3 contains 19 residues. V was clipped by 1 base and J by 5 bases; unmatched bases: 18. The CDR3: CASSQAAGQGRSPLYGYTF. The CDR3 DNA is TGTGCCAGCAGCCAAGCCGCCGGACAGGGTCGAAGTCCCCTTTATGGCTACACCTTC.

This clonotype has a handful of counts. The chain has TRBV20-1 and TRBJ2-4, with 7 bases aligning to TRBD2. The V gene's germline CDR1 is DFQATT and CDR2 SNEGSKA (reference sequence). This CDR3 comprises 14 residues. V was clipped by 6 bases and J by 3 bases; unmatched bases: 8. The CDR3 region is CSAWGGVVKNIQYF. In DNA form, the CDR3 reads TGCAGTGCCTGGGGGGGGGTTGTCAAAAACATTCAGTACTTC.

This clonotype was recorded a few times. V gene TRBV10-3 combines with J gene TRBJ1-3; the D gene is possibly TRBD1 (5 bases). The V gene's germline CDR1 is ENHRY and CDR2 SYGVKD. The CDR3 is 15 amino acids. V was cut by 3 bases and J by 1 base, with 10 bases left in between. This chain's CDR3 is CAISDYGGSGNTIYF. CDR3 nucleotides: TGTGCCATCAGTGATTACGGGGGATCTGGAAACACCATATATTTT.

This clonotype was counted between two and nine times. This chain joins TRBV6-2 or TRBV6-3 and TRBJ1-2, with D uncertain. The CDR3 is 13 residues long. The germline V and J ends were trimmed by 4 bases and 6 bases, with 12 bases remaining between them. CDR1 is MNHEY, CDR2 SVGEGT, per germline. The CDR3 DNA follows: TGTGCCAGCAGTTTCCCCCTAAGGAATGGCTACACCTTC. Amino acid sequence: CASSFPLRNGYTF.

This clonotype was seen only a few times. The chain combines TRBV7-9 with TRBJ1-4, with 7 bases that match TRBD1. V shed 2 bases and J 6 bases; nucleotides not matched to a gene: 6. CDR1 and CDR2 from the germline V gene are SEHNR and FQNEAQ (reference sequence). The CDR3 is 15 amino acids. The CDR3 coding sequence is TGTGCCAGCAGCTTACTTGGCGGGACAGATGAAAAACTGTTTTTT. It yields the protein CASSLLGGTDEKLFF. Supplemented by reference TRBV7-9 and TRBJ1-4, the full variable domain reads DTGVSQNPRHKITKRGQNVTFRCDPISEHNRLYWYRQTLGQGPEFLTYFQNEAQLEKSRLLSDRFSAERPKGSFSTLEIQRTEQGDSAMYLCASSLLGGTDEKLFFGSGTQLSVL.

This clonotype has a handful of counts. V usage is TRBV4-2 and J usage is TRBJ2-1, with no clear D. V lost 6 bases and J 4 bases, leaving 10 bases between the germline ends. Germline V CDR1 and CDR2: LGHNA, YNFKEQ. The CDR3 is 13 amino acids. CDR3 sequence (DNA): TGTGCCAGCAGAAAGGGCACATACAATGAGCAGTTCTTC. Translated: CASRKGTYNEQFF.

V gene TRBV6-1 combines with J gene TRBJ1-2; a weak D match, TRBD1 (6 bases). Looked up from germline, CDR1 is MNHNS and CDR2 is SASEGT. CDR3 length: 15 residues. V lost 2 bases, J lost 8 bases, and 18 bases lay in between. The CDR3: CASSELVRGAQGYTF. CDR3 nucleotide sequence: TGTGCCAGCAGTGAATTGGTCAGGGGAGCTCAGGGCTACACCTTC.